Relative to its sample, the clone carrying this T cell receptor beta chain is large. Its antigen remains unidentified. These data originate in a study of breast tumors, draining lymph nodes, adjacent tissues. Whole-study results and caveats: Tumors had less TCR diversity than lymph nodes, more than nontumor tissue. Tumor T cell lymph node origin was a supported hypothesis, not proven.

Each CDR3 protein is one row after TCRdb ran MiXCR on the multiplex PCR reads. The sample holds fewer than 80,000 distinct CDR3 sequences, approximately 40% seen once. The sequence came from a female donor with breast cancer. Some clones in this sample may be carry-over from other donors' samples. Material: breast tumor tissue.

The CDR3 reads CASSPDPESDEQYF. The CDR3 DNA reads as TGTGCCAGCAGCCCCGACCCTGAGTCCGACGAGCAGTACTTC. This sequence joins TRBV5-6 and TRBJ2-7; D is ambiguous. V was trimmed by 4 bases and J by 5 bases, leaving 16 bases between them. The CDR3 has 14 amino acids. The germline V gene encodes CDR1 SGHDT and CDR2 YYEEEE.